This T cell receptor (beta chain) appears in the sequencing data of a study of cytomegalovirus exposure and HLA in healthy donors. Study-level results: Based on reports, TCR beta sequences accurately predicted HLA-A and HLA-B alleles for most subjects.

Notes on this clone: Its antigen is undetermined.

This CDR3 region has 13 residues. The V end was cut by 8 bases, the J end by 5 bases, with 15 bases between. Germline CDR1 is LNHNV and CDR2 is YYDKDF (reference sequence). Vbeta (60) and Jbeta (13) primers were used in the PCR. Sequencing used immunoSEQ multiplex PCR; TCRdb keeps in-frame clones, though not all of them. The repertoire has roughly 49,000 clones, roughly 81% of them found once; the top ten carry around 2.5%. Material: PBMCs. This receptor was identified in a middle-aged woman in good health and CMV-seropositive. The chain combines TRBV15 with TRBJ1-1; D uncertain. The CDR3 spells CATQPGVGTEAFF. The CDR3 DNA reads as TGTGCCACCCAACCCGGGGTGGGTACTGAAGCTTTCTTT.